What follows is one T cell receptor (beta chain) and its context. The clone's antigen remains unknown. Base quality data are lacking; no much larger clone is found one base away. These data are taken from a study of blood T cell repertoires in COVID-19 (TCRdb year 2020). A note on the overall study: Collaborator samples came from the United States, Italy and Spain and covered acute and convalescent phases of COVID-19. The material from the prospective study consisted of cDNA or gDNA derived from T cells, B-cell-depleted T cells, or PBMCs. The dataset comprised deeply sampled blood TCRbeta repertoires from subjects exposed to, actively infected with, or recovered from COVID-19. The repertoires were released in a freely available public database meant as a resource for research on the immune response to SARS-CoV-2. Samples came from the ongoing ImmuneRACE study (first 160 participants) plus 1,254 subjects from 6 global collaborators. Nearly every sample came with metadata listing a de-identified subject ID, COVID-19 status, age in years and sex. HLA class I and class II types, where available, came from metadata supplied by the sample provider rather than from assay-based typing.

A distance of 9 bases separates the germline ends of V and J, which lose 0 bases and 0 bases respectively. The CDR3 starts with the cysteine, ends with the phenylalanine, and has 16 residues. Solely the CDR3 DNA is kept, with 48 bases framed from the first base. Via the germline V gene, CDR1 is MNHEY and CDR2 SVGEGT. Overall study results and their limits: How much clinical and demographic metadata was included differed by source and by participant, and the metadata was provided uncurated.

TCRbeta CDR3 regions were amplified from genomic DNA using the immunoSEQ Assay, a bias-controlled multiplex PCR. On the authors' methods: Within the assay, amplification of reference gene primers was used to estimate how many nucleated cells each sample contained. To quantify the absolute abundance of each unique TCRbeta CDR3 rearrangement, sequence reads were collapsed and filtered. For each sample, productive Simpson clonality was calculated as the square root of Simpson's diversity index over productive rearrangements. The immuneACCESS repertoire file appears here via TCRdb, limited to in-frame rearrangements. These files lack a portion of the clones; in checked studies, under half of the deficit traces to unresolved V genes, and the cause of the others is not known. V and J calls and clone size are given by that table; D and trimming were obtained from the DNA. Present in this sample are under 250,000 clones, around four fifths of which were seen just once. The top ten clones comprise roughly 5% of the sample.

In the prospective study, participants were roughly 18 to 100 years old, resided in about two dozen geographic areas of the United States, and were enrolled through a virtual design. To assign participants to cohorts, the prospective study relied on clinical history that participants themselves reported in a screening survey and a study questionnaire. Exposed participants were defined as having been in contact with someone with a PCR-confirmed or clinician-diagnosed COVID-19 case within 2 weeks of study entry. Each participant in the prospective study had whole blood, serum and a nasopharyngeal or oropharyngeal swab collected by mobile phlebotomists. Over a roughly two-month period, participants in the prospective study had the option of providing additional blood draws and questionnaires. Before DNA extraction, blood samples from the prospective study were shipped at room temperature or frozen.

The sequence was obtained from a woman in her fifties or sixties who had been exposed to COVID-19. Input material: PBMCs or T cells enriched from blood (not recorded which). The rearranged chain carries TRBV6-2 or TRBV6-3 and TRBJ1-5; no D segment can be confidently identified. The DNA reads TGTGCCAGCAGTTACTCGGCTCACCTTAGCAATCAGCCCCAGCATTTT. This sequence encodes CASSYSAHLSNQPQHF.